Each of the 31 T cell receptor beta chains below was sequenced from the same sample in a study of shared clonotypes between healthy human individuals. The repertoire was sequenced with immunoSEQ multiplex PCR; TCRdb's copy has only in-frame clones and lacks some. The sample has roughly 2.6 million clones; around 90% are singletons. The sequenced material came from naive CD4+ T cells sorted from blood. Subset of the sample: CD45RA+ positively selected. The origin of the receptors is a man younger than 30 in good health.

This clone was detected once. This specimen includes other DNA sequences encoding the same CDR3. The chain joins TRBV18 to TRBJ2-7; possibly TRBD1 for D (5 bases). The CDR3 length is 13 residues. Germline V gene sequence: CDR1 KGHSH, CDR2 LQKENI. Trimming took off 2 bases at V and 2 bases at J, with 7 bases between the two ends. The chain's CDR3 is CASSPGAAYEQYF. CDR3 in DNA: TGTGCCAGCTCACCAGGGGCGGCCTACGAGCAGTACTTC.

V is TRBV7-2 and J is TRBJ2-2; the D is unclear. The germline V gene has CDR1 SGHTA and CDR2 FQGNSA. The CDR3 is 19 residues long. With 3 bases removed from V and 5 bases from J, the gap between germline ends came to 25 bases. The CDR3, as DNA: TGTGCCAGCAGCTTGTTAAAAAAGGATTGGCGCAGAAGGACCGGGGAGCTGTTTTTT. Protein product: CASSLLKKDWRRRTGELFF.

This clone showed up just once. V gene TRBV9 combines with J gene TRBJ2-1, with 12 bases aligning to TRBD1. The CDR3 extends over 18 amino acids. The J segment lost 7 bases and the V segment lost 3 bases, leaving 14 bases of the junction unmatched. Germline V gene sequence: CDR1 SGDLS, CDR2 YYNGEE. The CDR3 is CASSGAIPGTGGFNEQFF. The CDR3 DNA is TGTGCCAGCAGCGGAGCGATTCCCGGGACAGGGGGCTTTAATGAGCAGTTCTTC.

The J gene is TRBJ2-3, the V gene TRBV29-1, with no clear D. Trimming cost V 3 bases and J 3 bases, with 10 bases left between them. Germline V CDR1 and CDR2: SQVTM, ANQGSEA. The CDR3 loop spans 13 amino acids. The CDR3 DNA reads as TGCAGCGTTGACCCCCGGGCTACAGATACGCAGTATTTT. Its protein is CSVDPRATDTQYF.

This clone was observed a handful of times. CDR3 residues: CASSEDSSYNEQFF. The CDR3 DNA follows: TGTGCCAGCAGTGAAGACAGCTCCTACAATGAGCAGTTCTTC. This chain joins TRBV25-1 and TRBJ2-1; weak D call: TRBD1 (5 bases). The germline V and J ends were trimmed by 2 bases and 0 bases, with 5 bases remaining between them. In germline, CDR1 is MGHDK, CDR2 SYGVNS. The CDR3 is made up of 14 amino acids.

The V call is TRBV19, the J call TRBJ1-5, with D uncertain. Germline CDR1 reads LNHDA; CDR2 reads SQIVND (reference sequence). CDR3 length: 15 residues. Trimming pared 8 bases from V and 0 bases from J, leaving 14 bases between. This CDR3 is CASSTLLHSNQPQHF. The CDR3 DNA follows: TGTGCCAGTTCTACGCTCCTCCATAGCAATCAGCCCCAGCATTTT.

Comment on this clone: This sample also contains other DNA sequences that code for the same CDR3. In nucleotides, the CDR3 is TGTGCCTGGAGCCCCGGATCCGGGGCCAACGTCCTGACTTTC. It is translated as CAWSPGSGANVLTF. The chain uses TRBV30 and TRBJ2-6; D ambiguous. The CDR3 is 14 residues long. The germline gives CDR1 GTSNPN, CDR2 SVGIG (reference sequence). Trimming cost V 3 bases and J 4 bases, with 10 bases left between them.

The chain carries TRBV5-1 and TRBJ1-6; D is unresolved. V gave up 0 bases and J gave up 9 bases, with 13 bases separating them. The CDR3 loop spans 15 amino acids. Germline V CDR1 and CDR2: SGHRS, YFSETQ. For the CDR3, the DNA is TGCGCCAGCAGCTTGGATGTCGGCTCTGGTTCACCCCTCCACTTT. Protein product: CASSLDVGSGSPLHF.

The CDR3 is CASSTRTGGSYEQYF. Here the CDR3 DNA reads TGTGCCAGCAGCACCCGGACAGGGGGCAGTTACGAGCAGTACTTC. The V and J genes are TRBV9 and TRBJ2-7; 11 bases fit TRBD1. J gave up 4 bases and V 4 bases, and 7 bases lay outside the gene matches. Per the germline V gene, CDR1 is SGDLS and CDR2 is YYNGEE. This CDR3 spans 15 amino acids.

This chain connects TRBV7-2 to TRBJ2-5; D not certain. V lost 1 base and J 1 base, leaving 13 bases between the germline ends. Germline CDR1 is SGHTA and CDR2 is FQGNSA. The CDR3 runs to 16 residues. CDR3 sequence (DNA): TGTGCCAGCAGCTTAGACCTCGGCCCCGGCCAAGAGACCCAGTACTTC. Its protein is CASSLDLGPGQETQYF.

With regard to this clone: This sample includes further DNA sequences coding for the same CDR3. V and J are TRBV5-4 and TRBJ2-3, with 9 bases matching TRBD1. CDR1 and CDR2 (germline): SGHNT, YYREEE (reference sequence). V was pared by 4 bases and J by 1 base, with 7 bases of the junction left unmatched. The CDR3 is 16 residues long. CDR3 in amino acids: CASSPGGDRGTDTQYF. The CDR3 DNA reads as TGTGCCAGCAGCCCAGGAGGGGACAGGGGCACAGATACGCAGTATTTT.

V is TRBV4-3 and J is TRBJ1-1, with a possible D match to TRBD1 (5 bases). V dropped 1 base and J dropped 11 bases, with 11 bases sitting between them. The CDR3 is 12 amino acids. Germline-derived CDR1 and CDR2 are LGHNA and YSLEER. CDR3 sequence: CASSQGAGEAFF. The CDR3 region has the DNA TGCGCCAGCAGCCAAGGGGCGGGGGAGGCTTTCTTT.

With regard to this clone: At the DNA level, this CDR3 is encoded by other sequences in the same sample as well. CDR3 sequence: CASSLGQGFSYEQYF. DNA for the CDR3: TGCGCCAGCAGCTTAGGGCAGGGATTCTCCTACGAGCAGTACTTC. This chain uses TRBV5-1 with TRBJ2-7, with a weak D call TRBD1 (5 bases). The germline V gene encodes CDR1 SGHRS and CDR2 YFSETQ. V was clipped by 2 bases and J by 0 bases, with 12 bases between them. The CDR3 runs 15 residues. Combining the CDR3 with reference TRBV5-1 and TRBJ2-7 gives the whole variable domain KAGVTQTPRYLIKTRGQQVTLSCSPISGHRSVSWYQQTPGQGLQFLFEYFSETQRNKGNFPGRFSGRQFSNSRSEMNVSTLELGDSALYLCASSLGQGFSYEQYFGPGTRLTVT.

CDR3 in amino acids: CASSGGRKVGNQPQHF. The CDR3 bases are TGTGCCAGTAGCGGCGGACGGAAGGTGGGGAATCAGCCCCAGCATTTT. This chain joins TRBV19 and TRBJ1-5, with unresolved D. Deletions cut 6 bases from V and 4 bases from J, with 19 bases between. The CDR3 is made up of 16 amino acids. Germline lookup yields CDR1 LNHDA and CDR2 SQIVND (reference sequence).

The V call is TRBV7-9, the J call TRBJ1-1; a weak D match, TRBD1 (6 bases). CDR3 length: 14 residues. The germline V gene has CDR1 SEHNR and CDR2 FQNEAQ (reference sequence). V was cut by 2 bases and J by 5 bases, with 12 bases left in between. CDR3 coding DNA: TGTGCCAGCAGCTTACAGGGAGGGGGGACTGAAGCTTTCTTT. Its translation: CASSLQGGGTEAFF.

This rearrangement joins TRBV6-1 to TRBJ1-4; a weak D match, TRBD1 (5 bases). The CDR3 spans 14 residues. Germline V gene data show CDR1 as MNHNS and CDR2 as SASEGT. Deletions cut 6 bases from V and 4 bases from J, with 12 bases between. CDR3 sequence (DNA): TGTGCCAGCAGGATAACAGGAGATAATGAAAAACTGTTTTTT. The encoded protein is CASRITGDNEKLFF.

The V and J genes are TRBV7-2 and TRBJ2-1; no clear D. Germline V lookup: CDR1 SGHTA, CDR2 FQGNSA. This CDR3 spans 13 amino acids. V was clipped by 4 bases and J by 7 bases, with 11 bases between them. CDR3 protein: CASSSYILNEQFF. DNA of the CDR3: TGTGCCAGCAGCTCCTACATCTTGAATGAGCAGTTCTTC.

The V gene is TRBV27, the J gene TRBJ1-2; D unclear. The germline V gene has CDR1 MNHEY and CDR2 SMNVEV (reference sequence). V was pared by 2 bases and J by 7 bases, with 11 bases between. The CDR3 covers 13 residues. The CDR3 DNA is TGTGCCAGCAGTTTAGGCAGGTTCGGTGGCTACACCTTC. Translation gives CASSLGRFGGYTF.

The CDR3 region has the DNA TGCGCCAGCAGCGACGCAGAGACCCAGTACTTC. Residues: CASSDAETQYF. The chain has TRBV5-1 and TRBJ2-5; D gene ambiguous. Germline V CDR1 and CDR2: SGHRS, YFSETQ. The V and J ends lost 4 bases and 4 bases respectively, with 5 bases between them. The CDR3 has 11 residues.

V is TRBV4-1 and J is TRBJ2-7; 7 bases line up with TRBD1. This CDR3 is built from 16 residues. With V trimmed by 1 base and J by 2 bases, 8 bases remained unmatched. CDR1 and CDR2 from the germline V gene are MGHRA and YSYEKL. The DNA for the CDR3 is TGCGCCAGCAGCCAAGTGGTAGGGACAGCAACCTACGAGCAGTACTTC. This sequence encodes CASSQVVGTATYEQYF.

This clone was counted a single time. This rearrangement joins TRBV5-4 to TRBJ1-1; weak D call: TRBD1 (6 bases). This CDR3 is built from 15 residues. V was trimmed by 2 bases and J by 1 base, leaving 12 bases between them. Germline loops: CDR1 SGHNT, CDR2 YYREEE (reference sequence). The CDR3 coding sequence is TGTGCCAGCAGCTTACCCCAGACAGGGAACACTGAAGCTTTCTTT. As protein: CASSLPQTGNTEAFF.

This chain links TRBV6-5 with TRBJ1-1; D unclear. The CDR3 runs 14 residues. Germline V lookup: CDR1 MNHEY, CDR2 SVGAGI. V was clipped by 0 bases and J by 6 bases, with 11 bases between them. The CDR3 nucleotides are TGTGCCAGCAGTTACTCCCTTGATTCGGCTGAAGCTTTCTTT. This sequence encodes CASSYSLDSAEAFF.

The J gene is TRBJ2-3, the V gene TRBV18, with TRBD1 identical over 10 bases. Trimming cost V 2 bases and J 6 bases; bases outside gene matches: 5. Germline V gives CDR1 KGHSH, CDR2 LQKENI. The CDR3 length is 15 residues. CDR3 DNA sequence: TGTGCCAGCTCACCAAGCGGACAGGGGGGTGATACGCAGTATTTT. Translated, it gives CASSPSGQGGDTQYF.

CDR3 region: CASSPFSGANTGELFF. The CDR3 DNA follows: TGTGCCAGCTCACCTTTCTCAGGGGCTAACACCGGGGAGCTGTTTTTT. J is TRBJ2-2 and V is TRBV18, with D tentatively TRBD1 (6 bases). The CDR3 loop spans 16 amino acids. V lost 3 bases and J 2 bases, leaving 13 bases between the germline ends. Germline V gene data show CDR1 as KGHSH and CDR2 as LQKENI.

The gene calls are TRBV6-1 and TRBJ2-3; the match to TRBD2 covers 7 bases. Germline CDR1 is MNHNS and CDR2 is SASEGT. The CDR3 is 15 amino acids. J gave up 0 bases and V 4 bases, and 4 bases lay outside the gene matches. CDR3 sequence reads: CASSVGLVSTDTQYF. The CDR3 nucleotides are TGTGCCAGCAGTGTCGGACTAGTAAGCACAGATACGCAGTATTTT.

J is TRBJ1-5 and V is TRBV4-3, with 7 bases that match TRBD1. From germline, CDR1 is LGHNA and CDR2 YSLEER. V lost 2 bases to trimming and J lost 6 bases; unmatched junction nucleotides: 7. This CDR3 region has 15 residues. The CDR3 loop reads CASSQQGGAGQPQHF. The CDR3 nucleotides are TGCGCCAGCAGCCAACAGGGGGGGGCGGGTCAGCCCCAGCATTTT.

V is TRBV11-3 and J is TRBJ2-7, with 8 bases matching TRBD1. Germline V gene lookup returns CDR1 SGHNT and CDR2 YENEEA. Trimming took 5 bases from V and 5 from J; bases not matched to a gene: 8. The CDR3 has 14 residues. DNA of the CDR3: TGTGCCAGCAGCCCCGGGGGCAGGGGGCACGAGCAGTACTTC. Amino acids: CASSPGGRGHEQYF.

As DNA, the CDR3 is TGTGCCAGCAGCTCTGCCGGGACAGGGGTTGAAAAACTGTTTTTT. Translated: CASSSAGTGVEKLFF. The chain joins TRBV7-8 to TRBJ1-4; 10 nucleotides agree with TRBD1. The CDR3 loop spans 15 amino acids. V was clipped by 4 bases and J by 7 bases; unmatched bases: 6. CDR1 is SGHVS, CDR2 FQNEAQ, per germline.

V gene TRBV11-2 combines with J gene TRBJ2-5, with D uncertain. Germline CDR1 SGHAT, CDR2 FQNNGV. The CDR3 loop spans 14 amino acids. The ends were cut back, 0 bases at V and 2 bases at J, with 7 bases in the middle. The chain's CDR3 is CASSLEIAQETQYF. CDR3 sequence (DNA): TGTGCCAGCAGCTTAGAAATAGCACAAGAGACCCAGTACTTC. Full variable domain (remainder filled in from reference TRBV11-2 and TRBJ2-5): EAGVAQSPRYKIIEKRQSVAFWCNPISGHATLYWYQQILGQGPKLLIQFQNNGVVDDSQLPKDRFSAERLKGVDSTLKIQPAKLEDSAVYLCASSLEIAQETQYFGPGTRLLVL.

For this clone: Other DNA sequences from this sample encode an identical CDR3 as well. The rearrangement joins TRBV27 to TRBJ2-7, with unresolved D. V lost 2 bases, J lost 0 bases, and 8 bases lay in between. CDR1 is MNHEY, CDR2 SMNVEV, per germline (reference sequence). This CDR3 is built from 14 residues. This CDR3 is CASSLRRSSYEQYF. CDR3 sequence (DNA): TGTGCCAGCAGTTTAAGGCGGAGCTCCTACGAGCAGTACTTC.

The V and J genes are TRBV6-5 and TRBJ1-2, with 7 bases lining up with TRBD1. The CDR3 spans 13 residues. CDR1 is MNHEY, CDR2 SVGAGI, per germline. V lost 4 bases and J lost 8; bases outside the gene matches: 7. Written as DNA, the CDR3 is TGTGCCAGCAGTTGGGGACAGCCTTGGGGCTACACCTTC. It is translated as CASSWGQPWGYTF.